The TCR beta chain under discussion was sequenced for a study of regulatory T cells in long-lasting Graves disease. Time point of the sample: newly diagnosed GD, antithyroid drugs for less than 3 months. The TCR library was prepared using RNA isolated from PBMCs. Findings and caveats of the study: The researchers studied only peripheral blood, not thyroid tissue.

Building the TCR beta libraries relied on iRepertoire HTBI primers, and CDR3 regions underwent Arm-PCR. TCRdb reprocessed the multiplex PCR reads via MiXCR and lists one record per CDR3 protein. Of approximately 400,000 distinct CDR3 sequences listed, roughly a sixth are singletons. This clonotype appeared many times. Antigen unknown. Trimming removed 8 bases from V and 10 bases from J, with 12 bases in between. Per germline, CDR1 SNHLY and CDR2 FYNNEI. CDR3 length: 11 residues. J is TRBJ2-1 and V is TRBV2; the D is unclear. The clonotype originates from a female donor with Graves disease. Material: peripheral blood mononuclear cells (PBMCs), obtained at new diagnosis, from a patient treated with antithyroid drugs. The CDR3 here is CASLLYYEQFF. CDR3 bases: TGTGCCAGCTTACTTTACTACGAGCAGTTCTTC.